This T cell receptor (beta chain) was captured by sequencing in a study of blood T cell repertoires in COVID-19. Study at large: Samples representing acute and convalescent COVID-19 were sourced from the United States, Italy and Spain. PBMCs, B-cell-depleted T cells, or T cells provided the cDNA or gDNA that made up the material.

There are 18 residues in the CDR3. Trimming cost V 3 bases and J 5 bases; bases outside gene matches: 9. CDR1 and CDR2 from the germline V gene are MGHRA and YSYEKL. Profiled with immunoSEQ multiplex PCR; TCRdb holds only in-frame clones, not every one. The sample holds approximately 290,000 clones, roughly 87% seen once. The source is a man in his late teens or twenties with active or convalescent COVID-19. Sequencing used peripheral blood. The chain couples TRBV4-1 to TRBJ2-5; TRBD2 agrees at 16 bases. The DNA for the CDR3 is TGCGCCAGCAGCCAGACGGGACTAGCGGGAGGGACTCTCGAGACCCAGTACTTC. Its translation: CASSQTGLAGGTLETQYF.